This passage covers 7 T cell receptor beta chains from one sample sequenced in a study of T cells after yellow fever vaccination (dated by TCRdb to about 2019). This specimen's treatment or condition label, interpreted: live attenuated yellow fever vaccine strain. The protocol used for the library was 5' RACE. The reads were generated on an Illumina NovaSeq 6000. TCRdb applied fastp at Q25 and MiXCR to the public reads, then kept only in-frame beta chains. Identical CDR3 protein sequences are pooled into one entry, listed with their most common genes and DNA. The sample table holds about 320,000 distinct CDR3 sequences, of which 3.5% to 4.5% were seen once. The ten largest clones capture roughly 19% of the sample. The sample here was PBMCs, taken 15 days after the yellow fever booster vaccination. The origin of the receptors is a man younger than 35 who received the YFV17D yellow fever vaccine.

This clonotype showed up many times. The chain carries TRBV20-1 and TRBJ2-1; 7 nucleotides align to TRBD2. J lost 7 bases, V lost 6 bases, and 6 bases had no gene match. The CDR3 length is 12 residues. The germline V gene has CDR1 DFQATT and CDR2 SNEGSKA (reference sequence). Here the CDR3 reads CSALGLGNEQFF. DNA for the CDR3: TGCAGTGCCCTAGGACTAGGTAATGAGCAGTTCTTC.

This clonotype was picked up many times. The V call is TRBV5-4, the J call TRBJ2-7, with D maybe TRBD1 (5 bases). The ends were cut back, 1 base at V and 3 bases at J, with 8 bases in the middle. Germline assignment: CDR1 SGHNT and CDR2 YYREEE (reference sequence). The CDR3 contains 13 residues. DNA for the CDR3: TGTGCCAGCAGCTTGCCAGGGTTCTACGAGCAGTACTTC. It translates to CASSLPGFYEQYF.

This clonotype has just a few counts. V usage is TRBV9 and J usage is TRBJ1-6, with 9 bases lining up with TRBD1. This CDR3 is 13 amino acids long. Germline loops: CDR1 SGDLS, CDR2 YYNGEE. V dropped 6 bases and J dropped 7; count of bases not matched to a gene: 2. DNA of the CDR3: TGTGCCAGCAACGGACAGGGGAATTCACCCCTCCACTTT. Protein product: CASNGQGNSPLHF.

This clonotype was counted many times. This chain joins TRBV7-2 and TRBJ2-2; D possibly matches TRBD1 or TRBD2 (5 bases each). Germline loops: CDR1 SGHTA, CDR2 FQGNSA. The length of the CDR3 is 16 residues. V lost 5 bases and J 1 base, leaving 14 bases between the germline ends. The CDR3 is CASSRTGTVNTGELFF. As DNA, the CDR3 is TGTGCCAGCAGCAGAACCGGGACGGTGAACACCGGGGAGCTGTTTTTT.

The V call is TRBV30, the J call TRBJ2-2; D is unclear. Trimming stripped 5 bases from V and 3 bases from J, with 13 bases between. From germline, CDR1 is GTSNPN and CDR2 SVGIG (reference sequence). The CDR3 loop spans 14 amino acids. The CDR3 loop reads CAWDGPGDTGELFF. CDR3 coding DNA: TGTGCCTGGGACGGCCCGGGCGACACCGGGGAGCTGTTTTTT.

Ten or more counts support this clonotype. CDR3 coding DNA: TGCAGCGTCGCCACTAGCGGATACAATGAGCAGTTCTTC. This sequence encodes CSVATSGYNEQFF. The genes are TRBV29-1 and TRBJ2-1, with 8 bases lining up with TRBD2. CDR1 and CDR2 from the germline V gene are SQVTM and ANQGSEA. With 6 bases clipped from V and 4 bases from J, the junction kept 5 bases outside the gene matches. This CDR3 is 13 amino acids long.

The gene calls are TRBV5-6 and TRBJ1-1; no clear D gene. V lost 2 bases and J lost 5, with 13 bases in between. Germline V gives CDR1 SGHDT, CDR2 YYEEEE. The CDR3 contains 14 residues. Here the CDR3 DNA reads TGTGCCAGCAGCTTTTTGTGGAGGCCGACTGAAGCTTTCTTT. Protein: CASSFLWRPTEAFF.